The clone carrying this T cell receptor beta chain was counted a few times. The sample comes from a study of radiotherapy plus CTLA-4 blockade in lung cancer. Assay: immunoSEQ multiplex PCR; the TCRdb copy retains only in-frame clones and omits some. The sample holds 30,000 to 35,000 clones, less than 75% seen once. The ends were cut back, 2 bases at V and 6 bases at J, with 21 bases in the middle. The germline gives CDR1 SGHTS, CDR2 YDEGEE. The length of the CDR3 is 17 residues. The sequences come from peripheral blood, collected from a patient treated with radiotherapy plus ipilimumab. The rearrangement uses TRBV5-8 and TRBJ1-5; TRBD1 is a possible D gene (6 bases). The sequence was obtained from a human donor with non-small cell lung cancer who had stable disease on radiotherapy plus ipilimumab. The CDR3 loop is CASSLTGSEAQGQPQHF. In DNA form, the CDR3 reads TGTGCCAGCAGCTTAACAGGGTCGGAGGCCCAAGGTCAGCCCCAGCATTTT. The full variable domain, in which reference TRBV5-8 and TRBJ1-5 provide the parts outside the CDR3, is EAGVTQSPTHLIKTRGQQATLRCSPISGHTSVYWYQQALGLGLQFLLWYDEGEERNRGNFPPRFSGRQFPNYSSELNVNALELEDSALYLCASSLTGSEAQGQPQHFGDGTRLSIL.